This T cell receptor beta chain emerged from a study of blood T cell repertoires in COVID-19. Looking at the study overall: Donors in the United States, Italy and Spain gave samples during acute or convalescent COVID-19.

Trimming cost V 4 bases and J 1 base, with 16 bases left between them. CDR1 and CDR2 from the germline V gene are MNHNS and SASEGT. The CDR3 runs to 17 residues. The protocol was immunoSEQ multiplex PCR, while the TCRdb copy is restricted to in-frame clones and leaves out a portion. The repertoire consists of 95,000 to 120,000 clones, with about 85% occurring once and the leading ten covering roughly 3.5%. The sequence was obtained from a middle-aged man with acute or convalescent COVID-19. The sequenced sample was peripheral blood. The chain couples TRBV6-1 to TRBJ2-2; the D gene is possibly TRBD2 (6 bases). The CDR3 DNA reads TGTGCCAGCAGTGGGTTCGGGACTTCCAAGAACACCGGGGAGCTGTTTTTT. It encodes CASSGFGTSKNTGELFF.